Below, 10 T cell receptor beta chains from the same sample are listed, as sequenced in a study of blood T cell repertoires in COVID-19. TCRdb's table, derived via immunoSEQ multiplex PCR, lists solely in-frame clones and lacks some. Counted here are a few hundred thousand clones, roughly 90% occurring once; the ten biggest clones make up about 11%. Specimen: peripheral blood. These receptor sequences come from a woman aged 30 to 39 with COVID-19, enrolled during active disease.

This clone has just a few counts. V gene TRBV28 combines with J gene TRBJ1-3, with D tentatively TRBD1 (5 bases). Deletions cut 1 base from V and 1 base from J, with 11 bases between. The CDR3 extends over 16 amino acids. The V gene's germline CDR1 is MDHEN and CDR2 SYDVKM. Written as DNA, the CDR3 is TGTGCCAGCAGTTTATATGGTCGGGGGTCTGGAAACACCATATATTTT. It encodes CASSLYGRGSGNTIYF.

This chain joins TRBV19 and TRBJ1-6, with a tentative D call TRBD1 (6 bases). CDR1 and CDR2 from the germline V gene are LNHDA and SQIVND (reference sequence). Trimming removed 6 bases at V and 1 base at J, with 19 bases between. The CDR3 covers 18 residues. CDR3 in amino acids: CASRLQGEIGSYNSPLHF. In DNA form, the CDR3 reads TGTGCCAGTAGGTTACAGGGTGAAATTGGATCCTATAATTCACCCCTCCACTTT.

The chain links TRBV13 to TRBJ2-3, with D possibly TRBD1 on 5 matching bases. In germline, CDR1 is PRHDT, CDR2 FYEKMQ (reference sequence). Trimming removed 5 bases from V and 7 bases from J, with 19 bases in between. CDR3 length equals 15 residues. CDR3 DNA: TGTGCCAGCAGCCTCGGTAGGGGCTTCCCGAATACGCAGTATTTT. Translating gives CASSLGRGFPNTQYF.

The V call is TRBV28, the J call TRBJ1-2, with 8 bases identical to TRBD1. The V gene end was trimmed by 6 bases and the J gene end by 4 bases; junction bases not matched to a gene: 13. The germline V gene has CDR1 MDHEN and CDR2 SYDVKM. The CDR3 sequence is 16 residues long. The CDR3 nucleotides are TGTGCCAGCAGCCAGAATCAGGGGGCGTTTGCCTATGGCTACACCTTC. Translating gives CASSQNQGAFAYGYTF.

The V gene is TRBV29-1, the J gene TRBJ2-7, with D possibly being TRBD1 (5 bases). V lost 4 bases to trimming and J lost 3 bases, with 16 bases between them. The CDR3 loop spans 14 amino acids. Germline-derived CDR1 and CDR2 are SQVTM and ANQGSEA. This CDR3 is CSVAWRQRRYEQYF. DNA of the CDR3: TGCAGCGTTGCTTGGAGACAGAGGCGCTACGAGCAGTACTTC.

This clone has just a few counts. Here the CDR3 DNA reads TGTGCCACCAGCAGAGATAAAGGGGTCGGTGGAAACACCATATATTTT. This codes for CATSRDKGVGGNTIYF. The chain carries TRBV15 and TRBJ1-3; TRBD1 might be the D (5 bases). Germline assignment: CDR1 LNHNV and CDR2 YYDKDF (reference sequence). V was pared by 0 bases and J by 3 bases, with 12 bases between. This CDR3 region has 16 residues. The full variable domain, in which reference TRBV15 and TRBJ1-3 provide the parts outside the CDR3, is DAMVIQNPRYQVTQFGKPVTLSCSQTLNHNVMYWYQQKSSQAPKLLFHYYDKDFNNEADTPDNFQSRRPNTSFCFLDIRSPGLGDTAMYLCATSRDKGVGGNTIYFGEGSWLTVV.

The chain carries TRBV7-9 and TRBJ2-5; 13 nucleotides line up with TRBD2. CDR3 length: 16 residues. Unmatched junction bases numbered 6, after V lost 5 bases and J lost 3 bases. Germline V gene sequence: CDR1 SEHNR, CDR2 FQNEAQ (reference sequence). CDR3 DNA sequence: TGTGCCAGCAGCACCCACGGACTAGCGGGAGAAGAGACCCAGTACTTC. This gives the protein CASSTHGLAGEETQYF.

The chain carries TRBV18 and TRBJ2-3; TRBD2 agrees at 7 bases. Losses at the gene ends were 3 bases for V and 4 bases for J; bases not matched to a gene: 4. This CDR3 contains 14 residues. Germline CDR1 is KGHSH and CDR2 is LQKENI. The CDR3 DNA is TGTGCCAGCTCACCGGGGGGAGGGCCAGATACGCAGTATTTT. Its translation is CASSPGGGPDTQYF.

The CDR3 sequence: CASSLTGEPPYEQYF. The DNA for the CDR3 is TGCGCCAGCAGCTTGACAGGGGAGCCCCCTTACGAGCAGTACTTC. This rearrangement joins TRBV5-1 to TRBJ2-7; 7 bases are shared with TRBD1. The CDR3 has 15 residues. CDR1 and CDR2 (germline): SGHRS, YFSETQ. V lost 1 base to trimming and J lost 4 bases; unmatched junction nucleotides: 8. Drawing the rest from reference TRBV5-1 and TRBJ2-7, the complete variable domain is KAGVTQTPRYLIKTRGQQVTLSCSPISGHRSVSWYQQTPGQGLQFLFEYFSETQRNKGNFPGRFSGRQFSNSRSEMNVSTLELGDSALYLCASSLTGEPPYEQYFGPGTRLTVT.

The chain is built from TRBV10-1 and TRBJ2-7; D call uncertain. V lost 8 bases to trimming and J lost 3 bases, with 14 bases between them. The CDR3 length is 13 residues. CDR1 and CDR2 (germline): WNHNN, SYGVQD (reference sequence). CDR3 in amino acids: CASVSGANYEQYF. CDR3 coding DNA: TGCGCCAGCGTGTCAGGTGCCAACTACGAGCAGTACTTC.